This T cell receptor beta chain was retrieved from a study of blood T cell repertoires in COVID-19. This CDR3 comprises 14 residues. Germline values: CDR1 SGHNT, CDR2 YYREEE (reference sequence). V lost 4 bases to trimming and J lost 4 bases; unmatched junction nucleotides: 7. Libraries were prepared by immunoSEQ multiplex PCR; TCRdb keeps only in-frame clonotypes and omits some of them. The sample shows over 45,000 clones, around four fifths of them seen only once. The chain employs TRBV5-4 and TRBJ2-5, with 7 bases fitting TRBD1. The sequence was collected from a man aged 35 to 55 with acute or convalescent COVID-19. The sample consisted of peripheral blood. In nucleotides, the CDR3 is TGTGCCAGCAGCCGGACGTCAGGGGGAGAGACCCAGTACTTC. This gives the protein CASSRTSGGETQYF.